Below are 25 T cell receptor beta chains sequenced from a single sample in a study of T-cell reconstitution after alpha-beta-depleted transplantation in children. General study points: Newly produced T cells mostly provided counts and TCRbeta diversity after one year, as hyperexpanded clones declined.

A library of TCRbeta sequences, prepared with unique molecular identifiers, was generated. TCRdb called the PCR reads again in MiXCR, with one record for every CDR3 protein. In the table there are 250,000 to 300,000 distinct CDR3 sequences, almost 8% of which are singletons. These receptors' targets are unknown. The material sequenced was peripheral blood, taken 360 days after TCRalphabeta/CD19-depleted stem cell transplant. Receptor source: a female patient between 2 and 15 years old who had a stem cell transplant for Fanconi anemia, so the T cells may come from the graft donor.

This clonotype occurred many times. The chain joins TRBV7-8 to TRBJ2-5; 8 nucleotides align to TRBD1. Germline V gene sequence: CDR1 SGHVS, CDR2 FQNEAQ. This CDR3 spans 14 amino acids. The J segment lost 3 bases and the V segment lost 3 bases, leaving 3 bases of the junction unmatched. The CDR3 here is CASSFPQGEETQYF. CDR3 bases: TGTGCCAGCAGCTTTCCACAGGGGGAAGAGACCCAGTACTTC.

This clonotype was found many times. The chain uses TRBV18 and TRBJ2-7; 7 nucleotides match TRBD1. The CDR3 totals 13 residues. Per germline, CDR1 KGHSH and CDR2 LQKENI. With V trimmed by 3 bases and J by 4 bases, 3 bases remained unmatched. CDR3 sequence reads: CASSPATGYEQYF. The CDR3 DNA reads TGTGCCAGCTCACCGGCGACAGGGTACGAGCAGTACTTC.

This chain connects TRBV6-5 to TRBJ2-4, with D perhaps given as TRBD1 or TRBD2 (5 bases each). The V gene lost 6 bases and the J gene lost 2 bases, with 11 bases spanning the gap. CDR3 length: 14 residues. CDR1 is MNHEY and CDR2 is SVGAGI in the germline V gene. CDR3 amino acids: CASRGVESKNIQYF. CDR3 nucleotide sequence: TGTGCCAGCAGGGGGGTCGAGTCCAAAAACATTCAGTACTTC.

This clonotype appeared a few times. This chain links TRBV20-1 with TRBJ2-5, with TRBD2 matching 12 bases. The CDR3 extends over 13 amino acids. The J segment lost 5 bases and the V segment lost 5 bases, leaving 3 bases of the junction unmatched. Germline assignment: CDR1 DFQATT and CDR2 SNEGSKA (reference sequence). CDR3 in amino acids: CSAGTSGQETQYF. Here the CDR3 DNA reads TGCAGTGCTGGGACTAGCGGGCAGGAGACCCAGTACTTC.

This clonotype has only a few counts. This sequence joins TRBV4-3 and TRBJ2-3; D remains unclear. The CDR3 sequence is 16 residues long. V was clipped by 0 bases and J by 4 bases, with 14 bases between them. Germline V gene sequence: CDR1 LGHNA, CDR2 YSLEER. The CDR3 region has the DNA TGCGCCAGCAGCCAAGAGCCCCCGCCCTATGCAGATACGCAGTATTTT. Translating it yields CASSQEPPPYADTQYF.

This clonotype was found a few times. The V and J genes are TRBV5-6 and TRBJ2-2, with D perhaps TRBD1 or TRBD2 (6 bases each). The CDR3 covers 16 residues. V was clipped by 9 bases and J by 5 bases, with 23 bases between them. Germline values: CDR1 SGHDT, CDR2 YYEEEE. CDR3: CATLLFLEGETGELFF. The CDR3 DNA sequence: TGTGCCACCCTATTATTCCTGGAGGGGGAAACCGGGGAGCTGTTTTTT.

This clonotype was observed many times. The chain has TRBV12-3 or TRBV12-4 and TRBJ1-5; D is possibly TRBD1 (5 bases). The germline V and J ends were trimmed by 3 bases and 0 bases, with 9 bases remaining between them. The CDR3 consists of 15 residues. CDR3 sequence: CASSFRGLSNQPQHF. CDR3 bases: TGTGCCAGCAGTTTTAGGGGACTTAGCAATCAGCCCCAGCATTTT.

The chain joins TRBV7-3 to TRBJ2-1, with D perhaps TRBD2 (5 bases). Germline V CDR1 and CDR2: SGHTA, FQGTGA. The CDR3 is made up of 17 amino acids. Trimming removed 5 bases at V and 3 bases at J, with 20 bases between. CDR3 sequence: CASSPKAGPLGYNEQFF. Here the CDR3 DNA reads TGTGCCAGCAGCCCAAAGGCGGGTCCACTGGGCTACAATGAGCAGTTCTTC.

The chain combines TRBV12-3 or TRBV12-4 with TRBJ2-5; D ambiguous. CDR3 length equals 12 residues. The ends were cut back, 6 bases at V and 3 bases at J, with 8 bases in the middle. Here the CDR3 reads CASSRTEETQYF. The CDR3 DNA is TGTGCCAGCAGCCGTACTGAAGAGACCCAGTACTTC.

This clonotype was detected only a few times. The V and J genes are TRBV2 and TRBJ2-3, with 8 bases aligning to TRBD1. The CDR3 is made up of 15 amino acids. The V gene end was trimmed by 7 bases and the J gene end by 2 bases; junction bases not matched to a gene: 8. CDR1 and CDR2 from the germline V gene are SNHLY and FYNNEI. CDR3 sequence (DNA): TGTGCCAGCACTTGGACAGGGCCTGACACAGATACGCAGTATTTT. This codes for CASTWTGPDTDTQYF.

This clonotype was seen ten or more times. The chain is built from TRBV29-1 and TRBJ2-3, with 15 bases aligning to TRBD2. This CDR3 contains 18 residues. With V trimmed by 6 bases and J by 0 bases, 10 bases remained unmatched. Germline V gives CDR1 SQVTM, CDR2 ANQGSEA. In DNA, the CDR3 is TGCAGCGTCCCGGGACTAGCGGGGGGATCGATCAGCACAGATACGCAGTATTTT. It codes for CSVPGLAGGSISTDTQYF.

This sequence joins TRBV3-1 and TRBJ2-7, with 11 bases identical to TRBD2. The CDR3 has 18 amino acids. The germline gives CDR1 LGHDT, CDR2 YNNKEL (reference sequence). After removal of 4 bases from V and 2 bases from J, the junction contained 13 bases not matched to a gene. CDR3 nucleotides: TGTGCCAGCAGCCTAGCGGTGAACCGACTAGCGGGGCCCTACGAGCAGTACTTC. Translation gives CASSLAVNRLAGPYEQYF.

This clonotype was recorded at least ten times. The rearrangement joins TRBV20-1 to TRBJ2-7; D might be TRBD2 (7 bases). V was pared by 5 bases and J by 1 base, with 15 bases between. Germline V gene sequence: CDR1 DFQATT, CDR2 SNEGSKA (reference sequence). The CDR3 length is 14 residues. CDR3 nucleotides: TGCAGTGCTTGGGACTACAGGGAATCCTACGAGCAGTACTTC. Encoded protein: CSAWDYRESYEQYF.

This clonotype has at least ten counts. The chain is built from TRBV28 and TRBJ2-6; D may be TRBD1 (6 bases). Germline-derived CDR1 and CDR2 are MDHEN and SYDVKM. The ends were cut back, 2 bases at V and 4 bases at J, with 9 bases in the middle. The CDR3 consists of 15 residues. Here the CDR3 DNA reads TGTGCCAGCAGTTTAAGAGGGACAGGGGCCAACGTCCTGACTTTC. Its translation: CASSLRGTGANVLTF. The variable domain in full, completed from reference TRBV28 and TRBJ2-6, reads DVKVTQSSRYLVKRTGEKVFLECVQDMDHENMFWYRQDPGLGLRLIYFSYDVKMKEKGDIPEGYSVSREKKERFSLILESASTNQTSMYLCASSLRGTGANVLTFGAGSRLTVL.

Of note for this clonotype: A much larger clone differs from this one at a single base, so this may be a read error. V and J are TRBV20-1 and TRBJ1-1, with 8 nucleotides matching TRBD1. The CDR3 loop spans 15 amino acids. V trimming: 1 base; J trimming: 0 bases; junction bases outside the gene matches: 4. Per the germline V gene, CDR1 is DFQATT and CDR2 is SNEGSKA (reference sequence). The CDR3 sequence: CSARGTGLLNTEAFF. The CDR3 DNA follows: TGCAGTGCTAGAGGGACAGGGCTTTTGAACACTGAAGCTTTCTTT.

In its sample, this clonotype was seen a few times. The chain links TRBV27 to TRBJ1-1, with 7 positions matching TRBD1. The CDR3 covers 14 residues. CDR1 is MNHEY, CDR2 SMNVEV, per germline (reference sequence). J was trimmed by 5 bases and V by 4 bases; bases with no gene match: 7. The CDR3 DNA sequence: TGTGCCAGCAGTTCACCGGGACAGTATACTGAAGCTTTCTTT. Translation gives CASSSPGQYTEAFF.

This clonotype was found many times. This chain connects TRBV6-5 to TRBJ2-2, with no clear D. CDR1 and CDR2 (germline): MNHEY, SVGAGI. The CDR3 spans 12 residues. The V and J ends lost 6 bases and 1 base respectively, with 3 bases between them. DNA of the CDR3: TGTGCCAGCAGACAGAACACCGGGGAGCTGTTTTTT. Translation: CASRQNTGELFF.

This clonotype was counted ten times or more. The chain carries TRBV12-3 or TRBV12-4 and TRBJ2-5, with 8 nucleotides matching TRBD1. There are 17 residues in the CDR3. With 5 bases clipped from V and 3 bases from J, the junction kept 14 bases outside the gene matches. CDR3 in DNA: TGTGCCAGCAGTACCCGTGTCTCCGGGACAGGAGAAGAGACCCAGTACTTC. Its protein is CASSTRVSGTGEETQYF.

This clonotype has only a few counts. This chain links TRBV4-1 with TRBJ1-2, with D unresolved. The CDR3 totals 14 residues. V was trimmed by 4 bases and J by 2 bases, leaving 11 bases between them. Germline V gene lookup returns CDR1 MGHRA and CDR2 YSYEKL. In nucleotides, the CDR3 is TGCGCCAGCAGCCCCCGGGATCCGAACTATGGCTACACCTTC. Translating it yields CASSPRDPNYGYTF.

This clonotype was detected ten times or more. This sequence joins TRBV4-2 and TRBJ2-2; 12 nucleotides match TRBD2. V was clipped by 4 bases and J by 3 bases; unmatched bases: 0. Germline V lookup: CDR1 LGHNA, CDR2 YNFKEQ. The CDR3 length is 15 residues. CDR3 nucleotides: TGTGCCAGCAGCCGACTAGCGGGGGACACCGGGGAGCTGTTTTTT. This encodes CASSRLAGDTGELFF.

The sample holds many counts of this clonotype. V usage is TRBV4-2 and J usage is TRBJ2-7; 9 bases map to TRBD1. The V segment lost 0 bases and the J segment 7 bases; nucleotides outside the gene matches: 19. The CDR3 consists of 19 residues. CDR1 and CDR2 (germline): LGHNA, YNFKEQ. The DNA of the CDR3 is TGTGCCAGCAGCCAAGACCCACAAAAAAGGGGGACAGGGAACGAGGAGCAGTACTTC. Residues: CASSQDPQKRGTGNEEQYF.

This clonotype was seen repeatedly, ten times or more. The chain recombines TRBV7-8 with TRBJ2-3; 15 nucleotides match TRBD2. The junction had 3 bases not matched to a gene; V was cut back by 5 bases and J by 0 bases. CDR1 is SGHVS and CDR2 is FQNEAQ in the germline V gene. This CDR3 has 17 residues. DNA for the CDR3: TGTGCCAGCAGCGGACTAGCGGGGGGGACTAGCACAGATACGCAGTATTTT. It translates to CASSGLAGGTSTDTQYF. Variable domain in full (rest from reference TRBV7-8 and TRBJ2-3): GAGVSQSPRYKVAKRGQDVALRCDPISGHVSLFWYQQALGQGPEFLTYFQNEAQLDKSGLPSDRFFAERPEGSVSTLKIQRTQQEDSAVYLCASSGLAGGTSTDTQYFGPGTRLTVL.

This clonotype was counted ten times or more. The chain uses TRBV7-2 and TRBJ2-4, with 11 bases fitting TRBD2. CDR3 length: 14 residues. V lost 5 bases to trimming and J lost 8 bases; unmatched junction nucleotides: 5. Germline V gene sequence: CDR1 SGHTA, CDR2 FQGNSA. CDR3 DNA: TGTGCCAGCAGCCTCGGACTAGCGGGTGACATTCAGTACTTC. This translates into CASSLGLAGDIQYF.

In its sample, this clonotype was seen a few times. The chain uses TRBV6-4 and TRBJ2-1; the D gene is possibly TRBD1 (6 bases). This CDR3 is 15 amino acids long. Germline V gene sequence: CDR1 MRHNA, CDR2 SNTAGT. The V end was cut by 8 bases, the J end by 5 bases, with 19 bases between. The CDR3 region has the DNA TGTGCCAGCGCCGGGTACAGGGCTTCGGACAATGAGCAGTTCTTC. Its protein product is CASAGYRASDNEQFF.

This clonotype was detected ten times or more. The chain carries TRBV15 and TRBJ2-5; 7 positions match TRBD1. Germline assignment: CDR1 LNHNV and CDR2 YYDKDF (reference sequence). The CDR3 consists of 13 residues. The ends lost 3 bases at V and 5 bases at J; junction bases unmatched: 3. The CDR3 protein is CATSRAQGETQYF. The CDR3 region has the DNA TGTGCCACCAGCAGGGCACAGGGGGAGACCCAGTACTTC.